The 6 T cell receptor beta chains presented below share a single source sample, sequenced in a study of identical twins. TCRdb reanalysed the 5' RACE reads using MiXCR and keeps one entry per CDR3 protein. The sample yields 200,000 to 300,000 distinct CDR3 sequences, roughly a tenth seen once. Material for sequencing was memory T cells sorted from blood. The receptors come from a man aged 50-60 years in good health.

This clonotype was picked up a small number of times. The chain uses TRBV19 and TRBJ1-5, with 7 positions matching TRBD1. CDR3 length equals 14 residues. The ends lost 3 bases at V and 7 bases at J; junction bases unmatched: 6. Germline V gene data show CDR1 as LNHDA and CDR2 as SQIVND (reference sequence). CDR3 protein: CASSMERQGQPQHF. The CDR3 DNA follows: TGTGCCAGTAGTATGGAGAGACAGGGACAGCCCCAGCATTTT.

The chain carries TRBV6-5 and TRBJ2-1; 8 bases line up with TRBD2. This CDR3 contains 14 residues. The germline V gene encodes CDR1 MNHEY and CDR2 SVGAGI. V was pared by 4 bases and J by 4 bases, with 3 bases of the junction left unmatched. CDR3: CASSSGTRYNEQFF. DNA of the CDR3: TGTGCCAGCAGTTCCGGGACTAGGTACAATGAGCAGTTCTTC.

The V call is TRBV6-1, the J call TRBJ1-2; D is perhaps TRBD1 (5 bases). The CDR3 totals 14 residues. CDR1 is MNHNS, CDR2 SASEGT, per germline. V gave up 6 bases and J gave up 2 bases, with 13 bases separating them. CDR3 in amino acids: CASRGTGPNYGYTF. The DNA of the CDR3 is TGTGCCAGCAGGGGGACGGGGCCGAACTATGGCTACACCTTC.

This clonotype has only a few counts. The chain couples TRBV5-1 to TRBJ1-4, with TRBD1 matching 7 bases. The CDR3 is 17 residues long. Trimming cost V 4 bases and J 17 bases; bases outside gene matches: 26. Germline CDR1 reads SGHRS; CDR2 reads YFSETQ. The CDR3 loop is CASSLGTARVENELFFF. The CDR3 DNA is TGCGCCAGCAGCCTCGGGACAGCTAGGGTCGAAAATGAACTGTTTTTTTTT.

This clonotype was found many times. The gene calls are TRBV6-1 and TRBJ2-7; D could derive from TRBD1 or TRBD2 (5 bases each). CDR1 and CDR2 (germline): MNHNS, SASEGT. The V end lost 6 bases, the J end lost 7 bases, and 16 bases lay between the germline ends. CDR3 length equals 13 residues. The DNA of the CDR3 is TGTGCCAGCAGCTCCGATTGGGGGACGGAGCAGTACTTC. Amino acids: CASSSDWGTEQYF.

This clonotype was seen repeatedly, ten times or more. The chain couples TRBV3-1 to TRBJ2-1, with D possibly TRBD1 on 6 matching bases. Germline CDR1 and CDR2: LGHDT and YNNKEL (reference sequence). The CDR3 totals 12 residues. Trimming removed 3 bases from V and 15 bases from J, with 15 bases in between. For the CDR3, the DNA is TGTGCCAGCAGCCATCACCCCGGGACAAGGTTCTTC. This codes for CASSHHPGTRFF.